This TCR beta chain was profiled in a study of OX40 agonist ivuxolimab in advanced cancers. This CDR3 is 20 amino acids long. With V trimmed by 1 base and J by 1 base, 13 bases remained unmatched. CDR1 is LGHNA and CDR2 is YSLEER in the germline V gene. The method was immunoSEQ multiplex PCR; TCRdb's version includes in-frame clones alone and lacks a portion of them. The profile shows 70,000 to 85,000 clones, around 85% of them singletons. This clone appeared a single time. This chain links TRBV4-3 with TRBJ2-7; the match to TRBD2 covers 13 bases. This sequence was found in an adult with an advanced solid tumor such as melanoma, head and neck, liver or kidney cancer. The sequencing used CD4+ or CD8+ T cells sorted from blood, collected in a trial of the OX40 agonist ivuxolimab. The CDR3 DNA sequence: TGCGCCAGCAGCCAAGTTCGTGGACTAGCGGGAGTTCCCCCGTCCTACGAGCAGTACTTC. As protein: CASSQVRGLAGVPPSYEQYF.